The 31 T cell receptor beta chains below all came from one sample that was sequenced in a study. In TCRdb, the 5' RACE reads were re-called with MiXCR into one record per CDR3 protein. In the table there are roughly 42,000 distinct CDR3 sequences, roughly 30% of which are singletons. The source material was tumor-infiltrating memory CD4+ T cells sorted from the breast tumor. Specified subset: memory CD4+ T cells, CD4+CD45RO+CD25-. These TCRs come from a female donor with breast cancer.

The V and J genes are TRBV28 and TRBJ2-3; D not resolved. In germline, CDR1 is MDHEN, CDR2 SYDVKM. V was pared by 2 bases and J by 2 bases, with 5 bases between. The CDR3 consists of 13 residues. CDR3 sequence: CASSLLSTDTQYF. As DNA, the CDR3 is TGTGCCAGCAGTTTACTCTCCACAGATACGCAGTATTTT.

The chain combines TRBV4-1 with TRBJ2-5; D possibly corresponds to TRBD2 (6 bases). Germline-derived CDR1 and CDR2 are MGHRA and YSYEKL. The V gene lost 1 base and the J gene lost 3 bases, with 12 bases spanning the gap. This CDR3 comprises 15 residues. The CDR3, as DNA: TGCGCCAGCAGCCAAGGGAGGCGGGGTGAAGAGACCCAGTACTTC. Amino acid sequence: CASSQGRRGEETQYF.

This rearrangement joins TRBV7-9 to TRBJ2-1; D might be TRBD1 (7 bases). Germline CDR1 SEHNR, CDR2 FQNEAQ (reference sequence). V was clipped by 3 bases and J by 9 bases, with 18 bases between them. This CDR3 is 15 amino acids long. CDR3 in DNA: TGTGCCAGCAGCTTCCGACAGGGCTTGCGGGGTGAGCAGTTCTTC. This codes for CASSFRQGLRGEQFF.

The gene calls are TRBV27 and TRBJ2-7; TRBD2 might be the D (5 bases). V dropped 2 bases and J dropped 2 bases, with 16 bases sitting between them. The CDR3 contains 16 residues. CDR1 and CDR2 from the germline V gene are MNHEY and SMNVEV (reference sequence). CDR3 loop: CASSLNTGWETYEQYF. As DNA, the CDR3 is TGTGCCAGCAGTTTAAATACGGGATGGGAAACCTACGAGCAGTACTTC.

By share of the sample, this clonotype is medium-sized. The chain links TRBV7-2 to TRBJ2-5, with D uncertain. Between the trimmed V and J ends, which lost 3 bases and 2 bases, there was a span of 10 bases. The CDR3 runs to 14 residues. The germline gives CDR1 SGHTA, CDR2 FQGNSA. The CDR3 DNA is TGTGCCAGCAGCTTTCTCTGGGGACAAGAGACCCAGTACTTC. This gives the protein CASSFLWGQETQYF.

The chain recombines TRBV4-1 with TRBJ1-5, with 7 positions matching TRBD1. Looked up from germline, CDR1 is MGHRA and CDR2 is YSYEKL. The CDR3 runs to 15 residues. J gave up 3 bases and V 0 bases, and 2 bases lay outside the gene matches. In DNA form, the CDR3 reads TGCGCCAGCAGCCAAGAAACAGGGGCCAATCAGCCCCAGCATTTT. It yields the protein CASSQETGANQPQHF.

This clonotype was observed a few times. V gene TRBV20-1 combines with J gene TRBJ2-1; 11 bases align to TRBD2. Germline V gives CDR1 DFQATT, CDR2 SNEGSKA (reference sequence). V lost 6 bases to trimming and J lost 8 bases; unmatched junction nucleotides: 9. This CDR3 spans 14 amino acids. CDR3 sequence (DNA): TGCAGTGCGCTTACTAGCGGGAGTTGGGATGAGCAGTTCTTC. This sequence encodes CSALTSGSWDEQFF.

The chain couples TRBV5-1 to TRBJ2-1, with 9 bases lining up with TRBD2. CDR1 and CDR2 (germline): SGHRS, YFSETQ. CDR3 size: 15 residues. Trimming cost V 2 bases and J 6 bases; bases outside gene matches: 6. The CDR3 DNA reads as TGCGCCAGCAGCTTAGCTAGCGGGGTGTCCAATGAGCAGTTCTTC. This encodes CASSLASGVSNEQFF.

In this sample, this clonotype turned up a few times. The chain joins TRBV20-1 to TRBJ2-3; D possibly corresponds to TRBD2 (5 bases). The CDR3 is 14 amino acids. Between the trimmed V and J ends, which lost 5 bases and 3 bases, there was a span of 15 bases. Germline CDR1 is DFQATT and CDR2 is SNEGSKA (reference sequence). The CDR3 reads CSAPTRRWTDTQYF. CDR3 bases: TGCAGTGCTCCTACTAGGAGGTGGACAGATACGCAGTATTTT.

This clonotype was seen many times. CDR3 DNA sequence: TGCGCCAGCAGCGGCCAAGAGACCCAGTACTTC. Translating it yields CASSGQETQYF. The chain carries TRBV5-1 and TRBJ2-5, with D unresolved. Trimming left V 4 bases short and J 1 base short, with 2 bases between. Germline CDR1 SGHRS, CDR2 YFSETQ. The CDR3 is 11 residues long.

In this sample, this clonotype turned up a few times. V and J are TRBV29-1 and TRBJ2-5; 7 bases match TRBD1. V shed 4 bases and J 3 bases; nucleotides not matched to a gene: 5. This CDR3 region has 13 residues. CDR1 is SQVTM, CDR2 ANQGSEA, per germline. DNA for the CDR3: TGCAGCGTTGCAGGGGACAGTGAAGAGACCCAGTACTTC. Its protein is CSVAGDSEETQYF.

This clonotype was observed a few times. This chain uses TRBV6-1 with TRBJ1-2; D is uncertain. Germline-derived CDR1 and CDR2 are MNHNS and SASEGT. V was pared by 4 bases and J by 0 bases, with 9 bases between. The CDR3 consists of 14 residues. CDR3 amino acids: CASSVGLANYGYTF. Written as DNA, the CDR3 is TGTGCCAGCAGTGTGGGCCTAGCTAACTATGGCTACACCTTC.

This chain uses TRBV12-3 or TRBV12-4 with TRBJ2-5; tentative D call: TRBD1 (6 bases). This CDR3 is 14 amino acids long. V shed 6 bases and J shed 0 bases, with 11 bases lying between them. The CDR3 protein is CASSEQGDQETQYF. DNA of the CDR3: TGTGCCAGCAGCGAACAGGGTGACCAAGAGACCCAGTACTTC.

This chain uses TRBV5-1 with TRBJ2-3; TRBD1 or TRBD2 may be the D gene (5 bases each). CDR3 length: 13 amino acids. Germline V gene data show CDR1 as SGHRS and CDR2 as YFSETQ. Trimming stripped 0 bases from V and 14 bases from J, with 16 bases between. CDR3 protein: CASSLGSRDAGYF. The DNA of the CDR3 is TGCGCCAGCAGCTTGGGGTCTCGGGACGCCGGGTATTTT.

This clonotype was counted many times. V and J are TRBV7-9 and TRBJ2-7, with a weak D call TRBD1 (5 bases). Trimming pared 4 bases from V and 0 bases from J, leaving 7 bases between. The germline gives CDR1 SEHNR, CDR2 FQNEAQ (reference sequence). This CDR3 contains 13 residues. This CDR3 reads CASSSQVSYEQYF. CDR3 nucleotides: TGTGCCAGCAGCTCACAGGTCTCCTACGAGCAGTACTTC. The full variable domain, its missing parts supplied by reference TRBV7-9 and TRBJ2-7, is DTGVSQNPRHKITKRGQNVTFRCDPISEHNRLYWYRQTLGQGPEFLTYFQNEAQLEKSRLLSDRFSAERPKGSFSTLEIQRTEQGDSAMYLCASSSQVSYEQYFGPGTRLTVT.

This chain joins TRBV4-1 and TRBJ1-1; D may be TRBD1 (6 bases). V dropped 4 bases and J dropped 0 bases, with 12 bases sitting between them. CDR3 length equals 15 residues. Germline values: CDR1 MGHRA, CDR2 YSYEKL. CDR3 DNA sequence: TGCGCCAGCAGCCCCCGGACAGAGATGAACACTGAAGCTTTCTTT. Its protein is CASSPRTEMNTEAFF.

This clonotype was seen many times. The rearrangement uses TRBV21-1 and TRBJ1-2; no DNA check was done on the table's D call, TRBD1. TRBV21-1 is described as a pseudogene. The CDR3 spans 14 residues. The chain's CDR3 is CASRPQTGNDGYTF. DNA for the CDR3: TGTGCCAGCAGACCCCAGACAGGGAATGATGGCTACACCTTC.

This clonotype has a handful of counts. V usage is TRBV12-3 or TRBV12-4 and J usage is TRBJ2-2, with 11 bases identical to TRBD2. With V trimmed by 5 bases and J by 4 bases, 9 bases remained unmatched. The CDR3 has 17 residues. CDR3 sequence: CASSGTSGVPFTGELFF. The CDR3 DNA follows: TGTGCCAGCAGTGGGACTAGCGGAGTACCTTTCACCGGGGAGCTGTTTTTT.

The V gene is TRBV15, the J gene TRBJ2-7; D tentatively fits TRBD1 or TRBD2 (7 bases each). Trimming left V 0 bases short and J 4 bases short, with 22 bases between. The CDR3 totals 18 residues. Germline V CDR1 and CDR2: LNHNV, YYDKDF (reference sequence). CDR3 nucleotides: TGTGCCACCAGCAGAGATTTCCCGATGGGAGGGGGCGAGTACGAGCAGTACTTC. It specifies CATSRDFPMGGGEYEQYF.

The CDR3 nucleotides read TGCAGTGCTGCCCGACTAGCGGGGGGTACAGATACGCAGTATTTT. This sequence encodes CSAARLAGGTDTQYF. The V and J genes are TRBV20-1 and TRBJ2-3; 13 bases are a match to TRBD2. CDR3 length: 15 residues. The trim removed 5 bases at V and 3 bases at J, leaving 5 bases unmatched. Germline CDR1 is DFQATT and CDR2 is SNEGSKA (reference sequence).

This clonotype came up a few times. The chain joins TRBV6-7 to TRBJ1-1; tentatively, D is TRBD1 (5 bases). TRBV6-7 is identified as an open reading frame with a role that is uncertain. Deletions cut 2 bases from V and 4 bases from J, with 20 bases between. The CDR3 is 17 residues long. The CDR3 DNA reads TGTGCCAGCAGTTACGACCTCCCCAGGGAAGGAGGCACTGAAGCTTTCTTT. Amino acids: CASSYDLPREGGTEAFF.

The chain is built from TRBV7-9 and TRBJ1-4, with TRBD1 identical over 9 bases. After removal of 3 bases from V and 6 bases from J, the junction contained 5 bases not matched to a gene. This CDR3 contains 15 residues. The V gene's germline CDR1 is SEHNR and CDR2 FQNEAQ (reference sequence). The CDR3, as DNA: TGTGCCAGCAGCTTCCCGACAGGGGGGGATGAAAAACTGTTTTTT. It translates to CASSFPTGGDEKLFF.

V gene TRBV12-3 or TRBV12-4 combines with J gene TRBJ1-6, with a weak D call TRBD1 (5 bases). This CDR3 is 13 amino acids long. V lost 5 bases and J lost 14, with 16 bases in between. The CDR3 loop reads CASSDNGGRALHF. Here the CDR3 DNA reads TGTGCCAGCAGTGATAATGGGGGGAGGGCCCTCCACTTT.

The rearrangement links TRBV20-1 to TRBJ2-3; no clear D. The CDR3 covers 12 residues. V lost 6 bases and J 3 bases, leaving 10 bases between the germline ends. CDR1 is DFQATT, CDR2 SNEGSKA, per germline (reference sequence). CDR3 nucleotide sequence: TGCAGTGCCGGGCTTGGGACAGATACGCAGTATTTT. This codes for CSAGLGTDTQYF.

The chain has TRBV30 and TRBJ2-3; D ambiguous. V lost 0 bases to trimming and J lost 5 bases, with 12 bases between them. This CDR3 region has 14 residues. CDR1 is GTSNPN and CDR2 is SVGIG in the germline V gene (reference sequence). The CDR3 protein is CAWSVSLTGDTQYF. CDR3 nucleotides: TGTGCCTGGAGTGTATCCCTGACTGGAGATACGCAGTATTTT.

In nucleotides, the CDR3 is TGTGCCACCAGTGATGGTGGGACAGGGACGACCAAAAACATTCAGTACTTC. The encoded protein is CATSDGGTGTTKNIQYF. The chain carries TRBV24-1 and TRBJ2-4, with 9 bases matching TRBD1. Trimming took 3 bases from V and 2 from J; bases not matched to a gene: 7. This CDR3 has 17 residues. From germline, CDR1 is KGHDR and CDR2 SFDVKD.

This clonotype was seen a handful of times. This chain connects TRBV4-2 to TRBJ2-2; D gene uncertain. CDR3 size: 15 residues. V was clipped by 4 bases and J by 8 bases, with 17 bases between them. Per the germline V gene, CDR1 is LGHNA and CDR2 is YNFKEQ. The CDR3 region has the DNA TGTGCCAGCAGCCCGGGCAGCGCTCAGGTTGGGGAGCTGTTTTTT. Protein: CASSPGSAQVGELFF.

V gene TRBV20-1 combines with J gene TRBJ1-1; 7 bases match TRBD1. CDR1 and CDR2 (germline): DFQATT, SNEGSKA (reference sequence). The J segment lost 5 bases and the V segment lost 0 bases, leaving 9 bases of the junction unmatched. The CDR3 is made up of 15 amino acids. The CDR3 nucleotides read TGCAGTGCTAGAGATCCGCAAGGGGGCTTTACTGAAGCTTTCTTT. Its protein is CSARDPQGGFTEAFF.

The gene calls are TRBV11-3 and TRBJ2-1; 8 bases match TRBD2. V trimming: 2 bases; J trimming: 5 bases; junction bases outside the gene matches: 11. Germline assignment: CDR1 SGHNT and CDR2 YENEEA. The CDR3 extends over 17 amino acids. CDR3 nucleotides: TGTGCCAGCAGCTTATTCCGGGGAGCGGGGGACGACAATGAGCAGTTCTTC. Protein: CASSLFRGAGDDNEQFF.

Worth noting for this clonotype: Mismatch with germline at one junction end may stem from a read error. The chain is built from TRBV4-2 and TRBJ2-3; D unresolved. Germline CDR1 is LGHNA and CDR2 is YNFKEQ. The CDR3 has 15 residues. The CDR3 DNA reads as TGTGCCGGCAGCCAAGGGTCCGAGCTCGCAGATACGCAGTATTTT. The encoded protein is CAGSQGSELADTQYF.

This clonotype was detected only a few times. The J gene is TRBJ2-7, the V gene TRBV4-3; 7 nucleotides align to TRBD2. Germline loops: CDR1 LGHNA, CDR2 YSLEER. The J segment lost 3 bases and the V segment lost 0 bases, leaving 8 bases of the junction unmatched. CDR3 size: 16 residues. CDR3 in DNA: TGCGCCAGCAGCCAAGATCTGGCTAGCGGATACTACGAGCAGTACTTC. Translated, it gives CASSQDLASGYYEQYF.